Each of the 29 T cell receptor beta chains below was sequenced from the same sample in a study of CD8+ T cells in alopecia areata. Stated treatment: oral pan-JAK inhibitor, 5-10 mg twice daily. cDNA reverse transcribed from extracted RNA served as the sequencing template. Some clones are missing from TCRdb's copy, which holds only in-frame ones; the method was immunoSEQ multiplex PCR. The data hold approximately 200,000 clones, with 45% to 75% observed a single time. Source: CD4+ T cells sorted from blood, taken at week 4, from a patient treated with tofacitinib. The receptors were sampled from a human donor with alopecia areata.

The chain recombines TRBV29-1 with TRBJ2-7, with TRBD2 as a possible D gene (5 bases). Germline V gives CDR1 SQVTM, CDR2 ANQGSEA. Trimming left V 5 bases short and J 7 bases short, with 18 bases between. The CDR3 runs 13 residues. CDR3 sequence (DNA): TGCAGCGTTCAATCTGACGGGGTTCGGGAGCAGTACTTC. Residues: CSVQSDGVREQYF.

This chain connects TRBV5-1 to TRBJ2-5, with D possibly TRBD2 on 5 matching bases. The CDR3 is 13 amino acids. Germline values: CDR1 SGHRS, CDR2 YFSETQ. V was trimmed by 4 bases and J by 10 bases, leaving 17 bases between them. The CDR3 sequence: CASSVGPSEVQYF. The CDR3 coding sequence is TGCGCCAGCAGCGTAGGGCCATCGGAGGTCCAGTACTTC.

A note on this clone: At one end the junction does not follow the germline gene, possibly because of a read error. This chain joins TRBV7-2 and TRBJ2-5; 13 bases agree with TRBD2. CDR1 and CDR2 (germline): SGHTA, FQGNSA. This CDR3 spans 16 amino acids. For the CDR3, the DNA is TGTGCCAGCAGCTTAGGGACTAGCGGGAGTGGGAAGACACAGTACTTC. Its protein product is CASSLGTSGSGKTQYF. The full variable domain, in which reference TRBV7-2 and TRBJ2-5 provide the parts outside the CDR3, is GAGVSQSPSNKVTEKGKDVELRCDPISGHTALYWYRQSLGQGLEFLIYFQGNSAPDKSGLPSDRFSAERTGGSVSTLTIQRTQQEDSAVYLCASSLGTSGSGKTQYFGPGTRLLVL.

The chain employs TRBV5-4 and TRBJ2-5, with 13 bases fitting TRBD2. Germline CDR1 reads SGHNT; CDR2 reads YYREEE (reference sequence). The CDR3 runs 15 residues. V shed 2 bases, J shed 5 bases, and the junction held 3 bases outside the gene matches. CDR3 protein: CASSFPTSGRETQYF. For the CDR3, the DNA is TGTGCCAGCAGCTTTCCGACTAGCGGGAGGGAGACCCAGTACTTC.

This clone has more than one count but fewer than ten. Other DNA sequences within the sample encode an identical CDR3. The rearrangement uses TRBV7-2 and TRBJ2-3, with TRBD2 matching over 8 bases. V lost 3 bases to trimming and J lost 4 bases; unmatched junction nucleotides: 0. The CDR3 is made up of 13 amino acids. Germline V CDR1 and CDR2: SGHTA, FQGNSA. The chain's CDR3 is CASSLTSADTQYF. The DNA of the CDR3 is TGTGCCAGCAGCTTGACTAGCGCAGATACGCAGTATTTT.

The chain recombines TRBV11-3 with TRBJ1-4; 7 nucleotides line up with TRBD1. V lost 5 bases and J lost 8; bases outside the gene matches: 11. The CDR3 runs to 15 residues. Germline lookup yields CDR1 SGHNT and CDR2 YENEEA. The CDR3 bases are TGTGCCAGCAGCGCTAACAGGGGTCATGAAGAAAAACTGTTTTTT. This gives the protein CASSANRGHEEKLFF.

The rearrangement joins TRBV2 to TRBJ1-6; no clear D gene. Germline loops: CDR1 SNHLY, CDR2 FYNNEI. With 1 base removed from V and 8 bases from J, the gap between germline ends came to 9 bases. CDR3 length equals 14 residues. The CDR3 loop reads CASSEVAFHSPLHF. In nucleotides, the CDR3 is TGTGCCAGCAGTGAAGTGGCCTTTCATTCACCCCTCCACTTT.

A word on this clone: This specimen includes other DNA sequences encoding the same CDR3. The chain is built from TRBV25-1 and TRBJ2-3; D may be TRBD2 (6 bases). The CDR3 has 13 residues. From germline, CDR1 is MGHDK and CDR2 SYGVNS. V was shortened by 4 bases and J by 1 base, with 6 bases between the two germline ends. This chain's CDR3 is CASSVAGTDTQYF. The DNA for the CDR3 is TGTGCCAGCAGTGTAGCGGGCACAGATACGCAGTATTTT.

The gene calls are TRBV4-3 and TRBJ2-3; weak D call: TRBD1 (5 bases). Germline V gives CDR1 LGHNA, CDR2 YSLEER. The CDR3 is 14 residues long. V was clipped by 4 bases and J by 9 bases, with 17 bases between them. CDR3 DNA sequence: TGCGCCAGCAGCCTCGGCCCCCCCACAGGAACGCAGTATTTT. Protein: CASSLGPPTGTQYF.

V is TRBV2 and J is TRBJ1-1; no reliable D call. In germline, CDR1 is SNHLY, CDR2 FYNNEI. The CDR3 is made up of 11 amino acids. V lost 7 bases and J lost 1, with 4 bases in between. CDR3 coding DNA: TGTGCCAGCAAAGGGAACACTGAAGCTTTCTTT. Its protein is CASKGNTEAFF.

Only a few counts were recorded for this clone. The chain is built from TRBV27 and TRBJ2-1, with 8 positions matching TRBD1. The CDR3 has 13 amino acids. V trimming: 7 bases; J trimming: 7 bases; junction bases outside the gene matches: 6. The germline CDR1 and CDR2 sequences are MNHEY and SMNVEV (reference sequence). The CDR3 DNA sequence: TGTGCCAGCACTCACAGGGGGAAGAATGAGCAGTTCTTC. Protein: CASTHRGKNEQFF.

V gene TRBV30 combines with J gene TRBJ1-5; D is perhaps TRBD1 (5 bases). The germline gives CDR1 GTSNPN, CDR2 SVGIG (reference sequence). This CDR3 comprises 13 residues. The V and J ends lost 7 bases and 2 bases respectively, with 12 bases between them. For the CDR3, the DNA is TGTGCCTTCGGGACCCGGGGCAATCAGCCCCAGCATTTT. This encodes CAFGTRGNQPQHF.

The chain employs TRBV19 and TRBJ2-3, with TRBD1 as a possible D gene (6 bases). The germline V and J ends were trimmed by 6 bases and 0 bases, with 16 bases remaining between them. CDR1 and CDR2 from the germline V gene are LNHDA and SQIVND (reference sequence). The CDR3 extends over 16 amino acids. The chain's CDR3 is CASSPITGISTDTQYF. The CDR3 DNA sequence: TGTGCCAGTAGCCCTATCACAGGGATAAGCACAGATACGCAGTATTTT. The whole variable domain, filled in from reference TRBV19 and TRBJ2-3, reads DGGITQSPKYLFRKEGQNVTLSCEQNLNHDAMYWYRQDPGQGLRLIYYSQIVNDFQKGDIAEGYSVSREKKESFPLTVTSAQKNPTAFYLCASSPITGISTDTQYFGPGTRLTVL.

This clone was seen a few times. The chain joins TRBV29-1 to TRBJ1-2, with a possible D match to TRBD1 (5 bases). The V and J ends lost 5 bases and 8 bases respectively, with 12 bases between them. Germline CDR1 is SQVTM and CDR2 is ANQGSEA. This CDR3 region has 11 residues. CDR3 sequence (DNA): TGCAGCGTTCCCAGGGCCCCGGGCTACACCTTC. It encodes CSVPRAPGYTF.

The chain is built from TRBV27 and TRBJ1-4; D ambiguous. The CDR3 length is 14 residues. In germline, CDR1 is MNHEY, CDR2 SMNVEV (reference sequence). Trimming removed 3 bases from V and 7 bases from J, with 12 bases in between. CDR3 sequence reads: CASSFRPGVEKLFF. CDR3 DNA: TGTGCCAGCAGTTTTCGTCCGGGAGTTGAAAAACTGTTTTTT.

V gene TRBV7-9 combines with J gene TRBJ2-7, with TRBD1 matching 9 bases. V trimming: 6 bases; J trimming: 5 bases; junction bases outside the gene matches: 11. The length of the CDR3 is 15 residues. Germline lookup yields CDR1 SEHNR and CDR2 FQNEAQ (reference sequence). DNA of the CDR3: TGTGCCAGCAGAACCGCCGGGACAGGGTCCCACGAGCAGTACTTC. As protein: CASRTAGTGSHEQYF.

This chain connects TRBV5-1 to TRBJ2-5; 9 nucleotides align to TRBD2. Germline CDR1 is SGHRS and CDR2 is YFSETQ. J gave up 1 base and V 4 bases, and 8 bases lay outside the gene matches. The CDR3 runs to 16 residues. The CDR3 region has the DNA TGCGCCAGCAGCCGCCTCGGCGGGGGGGGCCAAGAGACCCAGTACTTC. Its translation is CASSRLGGGGQETQYF. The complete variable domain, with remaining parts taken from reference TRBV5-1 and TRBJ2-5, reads KAGVTQTPRYLIKTRGQQVTLSCSPISGHRSVSWYQQTPGQGLQFLFEYFSETQRNKGNFPGRFSGRQFSNSRSEMNVSTLELGDSALYLCASSRLGGGGQETQYFGPGTRLLVL.

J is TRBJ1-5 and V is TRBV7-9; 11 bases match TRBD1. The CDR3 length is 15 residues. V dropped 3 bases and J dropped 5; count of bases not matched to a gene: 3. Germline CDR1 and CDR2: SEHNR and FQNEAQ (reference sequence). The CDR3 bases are TGTGCCAGCAGCTTGGGACAGGGGGAATATCAGCCCCAGCATTTT. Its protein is CASSLGQGEYQPQHF.

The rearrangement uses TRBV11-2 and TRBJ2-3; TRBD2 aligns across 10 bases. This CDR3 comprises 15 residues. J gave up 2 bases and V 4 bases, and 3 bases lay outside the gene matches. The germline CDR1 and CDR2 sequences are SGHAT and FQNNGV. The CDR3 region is CASSSLAGVTDTQYF. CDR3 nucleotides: TGTGCCAGCAGCTCCCTAGCGGGAGTCACAGATACGCAGTATTTT. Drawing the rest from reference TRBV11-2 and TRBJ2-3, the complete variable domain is EAGVAQSPRYKIIEKRQSVAFWCNPISGHATLYWYQQILGQGPKLLIQFQNNGVVDDSQLPKDRFSAERLKGVDSTLKIQPAKLEDSAVYLCASSSLAGVTDTQYFGPGTRLTVL.

The CDR3 region is CAIGRGSYEQYF. In DNA, the CDR3 is TGTGCCATCGGGCGGGGTTCCTACGAGCAGTACTTC. This sequence joins TRBV10-3 and TRBJ2-7; perhaps TRBD2 as D (6 bases). V was shortened by 8 bases and J by 1 base, with 9 bases between the two germline ends. The CDR3 has 12 residues. Germline V CDR1 and CDR2: ENHRY, SYGVKD.

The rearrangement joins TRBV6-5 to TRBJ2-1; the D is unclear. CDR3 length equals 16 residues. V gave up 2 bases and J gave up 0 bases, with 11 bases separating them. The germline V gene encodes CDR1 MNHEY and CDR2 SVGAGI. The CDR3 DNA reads TGTGCCAGCAGTTACAGCAGGCCCAGCTCCTACAATGAGCAGTTCTTC. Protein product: CASSYSRPSSYNEQFF.

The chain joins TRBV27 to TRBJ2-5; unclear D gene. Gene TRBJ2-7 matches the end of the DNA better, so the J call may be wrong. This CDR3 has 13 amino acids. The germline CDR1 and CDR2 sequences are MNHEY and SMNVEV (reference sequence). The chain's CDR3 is CASKVRGSYEQYF. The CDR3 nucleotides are TGTGCCAGCAAGGTCCGCGGCTCCTACGAGCAGTACTTC.

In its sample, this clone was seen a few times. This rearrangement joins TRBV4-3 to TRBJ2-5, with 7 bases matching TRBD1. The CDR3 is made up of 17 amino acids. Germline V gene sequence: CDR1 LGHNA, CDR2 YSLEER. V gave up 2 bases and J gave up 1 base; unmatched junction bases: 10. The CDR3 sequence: CASSQPRQGPIQETQYF. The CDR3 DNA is TGCGCCAGCAGCCAACCACGACAGGGACCCATCCAAGAGACCCAGTACTTC.

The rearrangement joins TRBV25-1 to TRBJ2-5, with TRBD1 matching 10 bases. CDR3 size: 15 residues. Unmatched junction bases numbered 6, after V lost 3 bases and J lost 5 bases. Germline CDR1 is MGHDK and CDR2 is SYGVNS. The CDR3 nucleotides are TGTGCCAGCAGTGACGGACAGGGGGTGGTCGAGACCCAGTACTTC. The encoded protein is CASSDGQGVVETQYF.

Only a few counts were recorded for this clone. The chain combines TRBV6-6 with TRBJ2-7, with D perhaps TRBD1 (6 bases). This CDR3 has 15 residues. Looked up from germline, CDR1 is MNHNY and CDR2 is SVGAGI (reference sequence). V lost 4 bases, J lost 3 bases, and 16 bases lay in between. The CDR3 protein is CASSSPGQGYYEQYF. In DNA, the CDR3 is TGTGCCAGCAGTTCCCCGGGACAAGGCTACTACGAGCAGTACTTC.

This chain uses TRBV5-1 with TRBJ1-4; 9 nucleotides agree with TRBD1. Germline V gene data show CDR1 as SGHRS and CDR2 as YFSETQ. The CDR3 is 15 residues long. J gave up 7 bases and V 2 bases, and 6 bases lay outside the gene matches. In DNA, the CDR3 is TGCGCCAGCAGCTTCCAGACAGGGGGACTTGAAAAACTGTTTTTT. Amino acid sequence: CASSFQTGGLEKLFF.

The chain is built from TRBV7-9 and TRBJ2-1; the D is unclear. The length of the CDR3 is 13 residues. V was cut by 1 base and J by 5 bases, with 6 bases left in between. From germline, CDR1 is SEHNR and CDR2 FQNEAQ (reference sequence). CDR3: CASSLGTHNEQFF. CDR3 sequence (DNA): TGTGCCAGCAGCTTAGGTACCCACAATGAGCAGTTCTTC.

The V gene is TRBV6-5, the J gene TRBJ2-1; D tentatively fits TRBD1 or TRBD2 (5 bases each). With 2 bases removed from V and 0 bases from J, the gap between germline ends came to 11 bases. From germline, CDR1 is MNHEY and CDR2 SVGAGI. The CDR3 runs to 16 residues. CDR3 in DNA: TGTGCCAGCAGTTACGAAGGGACGGACTCCTACAATGAGCAGTTCTTC. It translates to CASSYEGTDSYNEQFF.

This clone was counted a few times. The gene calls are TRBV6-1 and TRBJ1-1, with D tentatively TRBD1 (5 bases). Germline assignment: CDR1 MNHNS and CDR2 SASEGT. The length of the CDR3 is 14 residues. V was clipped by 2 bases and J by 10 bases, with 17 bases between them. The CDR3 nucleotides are TGTGCCAGCAGTGAAAGGGACTCGGGAAAAGGAGCTTTCTTT. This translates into CASSERDSGKGAFF.